The 8 T cell receptor beta chains in this list originate from one sample, sequenced in a study of CD8+ T cells in alopecia areata. Extracted RNA was reverse transcribed, and the resulting cDNA served as sequencing template. Data came from immunoSEQ multiplex PCR; TCRdb stores just in-frame clones and leaves some out. The sample contains about 7,400 clones, around 60% of which appear only once. Treatment defined: oral pan-JAK inhibitor, 5-10 mg twice daily. Punch biopsies of lesional scalp, plus peripheral blood, were taken from alopecia areata patients. Specimen: skin, collected at week 4, from a patient treated with tofacitinib. The receptors originated from a human donor with alopecia areata.

This chain connects TRBV5-1 to TRBJ2-1; 14 bases match TRBD2. This CDR3 has 17 residues. Unmatched junction bases numbered 18, after V lost 4 bases and J lost 15 bases. CDR1 is SGHRS, CDR2 YFSETQ, per germline. The CDR3 reads CASSPETEGLAGEAWFF. CDR3 in DNA: TGCGCCAGCAGCCCCGAGACCGAGGGACTAGCGGGAGAGGCTTGGTTCTTC.

V and J are TRBV7-9 and TRBJ2-3; D is possibly TRBD1 (6 bases). There are 15 residues in the CDR3. CDR1 and CDR2 (germline): SEHNR, FQNEAQ (reference sequence). V lost 5 bases to trimming and J lost 8 bases, with 20 bases between them. CDR3 sequence: CASSTADSGFATQYF. In nucleotides, the CDR3 is TGTGCCAGCAGCACCGCGGACAGCGGATTTGCTACGCAGTATTTT.

Only a few counts were recorded for this clone. V usage is TRBV5-1 and J usage is TRBJ2-6; D may be TRBD2 (6 bases). The CDR3 has 16 amino acids. V lost 6 bases, J lost 2 bases, and 15 bases lay in between. Germline CDR1 reads SGHRS; CDR2 reads YFSETQ. In DNA form, the CDR3 reads TGCGCCAGCACCACTGACCTAGCGACTGGGGCCAACGTCCTGACTTTC. It yields the protein CASTTDLATGANVLTF.

This clone appeared once. The chain links TRBV19 to TRBJ2-1; 11 positions agree with TRBD2. The CDR3 length is 22 residues. J lost 0 bases, V lost 5 bases, and 21 bases had no gene match. Germline V gene sequence: CDR1 LNHDA, CDR2 SQIVND (reference sequence). As DNA, the CDR3 is TGTGCCAGTAGTCCCCCTTTACTAGCGGGGGACAGAGTAGTCAACTCCTACAATGAGCAGTTCTTC. Protein sequence: CASSPPLLAGDRVVNSYNEQFF.

This sequence joins TRBV4-3 and TRBJ2-7; D unclear. Deletions cut 1 base from V and 3 bases from J, with 10 bases between. The germline CDR1 and CDR2 sequences are LGHNA and YSLEER. This CDR3 spans 14 amino acids. The CDR3 region is CASSQGTAVYEQYF. For the CDR3, the DNA is TGCGCCAGCAGCCAAGGGACGGCGGTCTACGAGCAGTACTTC.

This chain uses TRBV11-1 with TRBJ1-2; 9 bases align to TRBD1. The CDR3 runs 14 residues. Germline CDR1 is SGHAT and CDR2 is FQDESV (reference sequence). V lost 5 bases, J lost 8 bases, and 9 bases stayed unmatched. The CDR3: CASSQSRDREGYTF. The CDR3 region has the DNA TGTGCCAGCAGCCAGTCCCGGGACAGGGAAGGCTACACCTTC.

The rearrangement uses TRBV2 and TRBJ2-1; 9 bases line up with TRBD1. The germline gives CDR1 SNHLY, CDR2 FYNNEI. V trimming: 6 bases; J trimming: 5 bases; junction bases outside the gene matches: 14. The CDR3 is 17 residues long. The CDR3 protein is CASREILGQGRDNEQFF. DNA for the CDR3: TGTGCCAGCAGAGAGATCTTGGGACAGGGAAGGGACAATGAGCAGTTCTTC.

The V call is TRBV12-1, the J call TRBJ1-1. TRBV12-1 is labeled a pseudogene. The CDR3 runs 15 residues. The CDR3 loop reads CASSPATPGSGFVFF. CDR3 sequence (DNA): TGTGCCAGCAGCCCCGCCACACCGGGTAGCGGATTTGTTTTCTTT.